This TCR beta chain was captured by sequencing in a study of blood T cell repertoires in COVID-19. Study information: Samples taken during acute and convalescent COVID-19 were collected in the United States, Italy and Spain.

Data came from immunoSEQ multiplex PCR; TCRdb stores just in-frame clones and leaves some out. Of over 150,000 clones in the sample, approximately 85% were seen once. The CDR3 contains 14 residues. V was trimmed by 7 bases and J by 0 bases, leaving 10 bases between them. Germline V lookup: CDR1 SEHNR, CDR2 FQNEAQ (reference sequence). Material: peripheral blood. This chain uses TRBV7-9 with TRBJ1-3; no clear D gene. The TCR sequence derives from a man in his 60s with COVID-19, enrolled during active disease. The CDR3 coding sequence is TGTGCCAGCATACAGCTGAACTCTGGAAACACCATATATTTT. Protein sequence: CASIQLNSGNTIYF.